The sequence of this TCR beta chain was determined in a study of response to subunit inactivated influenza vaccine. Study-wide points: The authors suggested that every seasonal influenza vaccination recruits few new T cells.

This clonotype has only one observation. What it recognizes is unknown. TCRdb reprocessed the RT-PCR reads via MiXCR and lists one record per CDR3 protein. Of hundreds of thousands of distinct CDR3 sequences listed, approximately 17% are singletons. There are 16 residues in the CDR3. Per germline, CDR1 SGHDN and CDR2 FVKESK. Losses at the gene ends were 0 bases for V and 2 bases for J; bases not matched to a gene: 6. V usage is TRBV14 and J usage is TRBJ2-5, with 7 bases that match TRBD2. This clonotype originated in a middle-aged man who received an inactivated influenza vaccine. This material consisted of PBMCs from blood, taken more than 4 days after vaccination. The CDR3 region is CASSQDVTSVQETQYF. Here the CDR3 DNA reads TGTGCCAGCAGCCAAGATGTAACTAGCGTACAAGAGACCCAGTACTTC.